This T cell receptor beta chain was recorded in a study of a mutant IDH1 vaccine in newly diagnosed glioma. Study-level points and caveats: Pseudoprogression appeared unlinked to shifts in leading peripheral T cell clonotypes.

The time point here: week 47, end of study. Every single dose of the vaccine, 300 ug of mutant IDH1 20-mer peptide, came with topical imiquimod. The repertoire was sequenced with immunoSEQ multiplex PCR; TCRdb's copy has only in-frame clones and lacks some. The sample holds 50,000 to 65,000 clones, about four fifths seen once. The CDR3 is 11 amino acids. V lost 8 bases, J lost 11 bases, and 13 bases lay in between. The germline gives CDR1 MDHEN, CDR2 SYDVKM. As concerns this clone: Its target is unknown.

The clonotype comes from a woman aged 45 to 65 with glioma. V is TRBV28 and J is TRBJ2-1, with D perhaps matching TRBD1 or TRBD2 (5 bases each). Here the sequenced sample was PBMCs, taken from a glioma patient whose treatment included an IDH1 peptide vaccine. CDR3 loop: CASLGAAKQFF. The CDR3 coding sequence is TGTGCCAGCCTCGGGGCGGCTAAGCAGTTCTTC.